This record covers a single TCR beta chain. No antigen is known for it. No much larger clone exists at a distance of one base, and base qualities are not known. The CDR3 measures 12 amino acids from cysteine to phenylalanine. Solely the CDR3 DNA is kept, with 36 bases framed from the first base. V gives up 5 bases and J gives up 0 bases, and the segment between their germline ends measures 4 bases. In the germline V gene, CDR1 corresponds to MNHNS and CDR2 to SASEGT. TCRbeta CDR3 regions were amplified from genomic DNA by means of the immunoSEQ Assay, a bias-controlled multiplex PCR. On the authors' methods: The number of nucleated cells in each sample was estimated from the amplification of reference gene primers within the assay. Sequence reads were collapsed and filtered to measure the absolute abundance of every unique TCRbeta CDR3 rearrangement. For each sample, productive Simpson clonality was calculated by taking the square root of Simpson's diversity index across productive rearrangements. TCRdb retrieved this table from immuneACCESS and kept in-frame rearrangements only. Not all clones are present; in checked studies, unresolved V genes account for under half, and no reason is known for the remainder. The V and J calls and the clone size are those of that table, but D and trimming were determined from the DNA. Recorded for this sample are 210,000 or so clones; 70% to 85% of them occurred a single time. The ten largest clones represent under 2% of the sample.

The data belong to a study of blood T cell repertoires in COVID-19 (TCRdb year 2020). The study in broad terms: Samples from collaborators originated in the United States, Italy and Spain and spanned both the acute and convalescent phases of COVID-19. Samples were obtained from the ongoing ImmuneRACE study (first 160 participants) and from about 1,300 subjects provided by 6 global collaborators. The prospective study material was composed of cDNA or gDNA derived from T cells, B-cell-depleted T cells, or PBMCs. HLA class I and class II types, where available, came from metadata supplied by the sample provider rather than from assay-based typing. Sample metadata almost always included a de-identified subject ID, COVID-19 status, age in years and sex. Deeply sampled blood TCRbeta repertoires from subjects exposed to, actively infected with, or recovered from COVID-19 were included in the dataset. A freely available public database, intended as a resource for researchers studying the immune response to SARS-CoV-2, is where the repertoires were released. Paper-wide results and their limitations: The amount of clinical and demographic metadata varied by source and participant and was provided uncurated.

In the prospective study, participants were roughly 18 to 89 years old, resided in about two dozen geographic areas of the United States, and were enrolled through a virtual design. In the prospective study, participants were assigned to cohorts based on the clinical history participants reported in a screening survey and a study questionnaire. For ImmuneRACE Cohort 3, a participant was defined as recovered based on two consecutive negative NP/OP PCR tests, clearance by a healthcare professional, or resolution of symptoms. In the prospective study, whole blood, serum and a nasopharyngeal or oropharyngeal swab were collected from each participant by mobile phlebotomists. Over a roughly two-month period, participants in the prospective study had the option of providing additional blood draws and questionnaires. Blood samples from the prospective study were shipped frozen or at room temperature prior to DNA extraction.

In this chain, TRBV6-1 is recombined with TRBJ1-1, with the D gene uncertain. The sequenced sample consisted of PBMCs or T cells enriched from blood (not recorded which). The clonotype originates from a man aged 60 to 75 who had recovered from COVID-19. The DNA reads as follows: TGTGCCAGCAGTTATATGAACACTGAAGCTTTCTTT. Its coded protein is CASSYMNTEAFF.